These 26 T cell receptor beta chains came from one sample sequenced in a study of T cell responses to AZD1222 COVID-19 vaccine. Assay: immunoSEQ multiplex PCR; the TCRdb copy retains only in-frame clones and omits some. Counted here are roughly 190,000 clones, approximately 92% occurring once; the ten biggest clones make up approximately 4%. Sequencing was performed on peripheral blood, taken 28 days after the second dose of the MenACWY control vaccine. These receptor sequences come from an adult who received the MenACWY meningococcal vaccine as a control.

The gene calls are TRBV6-5 and TRBJ2-1, with TRBD2 matching 7 bases. V dropped 5 bases and J dropped 0; count of bases not matched to a gene: 1. The CDR3 loop spans 14 amino acids. The germline V gene encodes CDR1 MNHEY and CDR2 SVGAGI. CDR3 sequence: CASSRDYSYNEQFF. In DNA form, the CDR3 reads TGTGCCAGCAGTCGGGACTACTCCTACAATGAGCAGTTCTTC.

This chain uses TRBV4-3 with TRBJ1-2; possibly TRBD1 for D (6 bases). This CDR3 spans 18 amino acids. V was clipped by 5 bases and J by 6 bases, with 28 bases between them. The germline CDR1 and CDR2 sequences are LGHNA and YSLEER. The CDR3 protein is CASSERWREVGRDNGYTF. The CDR3 DNA reads TGCGCCAGCAGCGAAAGATGGCGGGAGGTCGGGAGGGACAATGGCTACACCTTC.

This chain joins TRBV5-5 and TRBJ2-7; tentatively, D is TRBD2 (7 bases). Germline V lookup: CDR1 SGHKS, CDR2 YYEKEE (reference sequence). V was pared by 4 bases and J by 6 bases, with 17 bases between. The CDR3 is 14 residues long. CDR3 amino acids: CASSPLRGGTEQYF. DNA for the CDR3: TGTGCCAGCAGCCCACTCAGGGGAGGGACCGAGCAGTACTTC. The variable domain in full, with the rest retrieved from reference TRBV5-5 and TRBJ2-7, is DAGVTQSPTHLIKTRGQQVTLRCSPISGHKSVSWYQQVLGQGPQFIFQYYEKEERGRGNFPDRFSARQFPNYSSELNVNALLLGDSALYLCASSPLRGGTEQYFGPGTRLTVT.

The chain couples TRBV7-9 to TRBJ1-1; D remains ambiguous. CDR3 length: 14 residues. The V gene's germline CDR1 is SEHNR and CDR2 FQNEAQ (reference sequence). Trimming took off 3 bases at V and 1 base at J, with 9 bases between the two ends. CDR3 in amino acids: CASSLERGNTEAFF. CDR3 nucleotide sequence: TGTGCCAGCAGCTTGGAGCGGGGGAACACTGAAGCTTTCTTT.

V gene TRBV14 combines with J gene TRBJ2-1; 7 positions match TRBD2. The CDR3 consists of 17 residues. Trimming at V came to 2 bases and at J to 6 bases, leaving 13 bases not matched to a gene. Germline CDR1 SGHDN, CDR2 FVKESK. CDR3 in amino acids: CASSQPPKGLRANEQFF. CDR3 coding DNA: TGTGCCAGCAGCCAACCCCCGAAGGGACTACGGGCCAATGAGCAGTTCTTC.

V is TRBV5-8 and J is TRBJ1-5; D call uncertain. V was cut by 1 base and J by 3 bases, with 8 bases left in between. This CDR3 is built from 14 residues. The germline V gene has CDR1 SGHTS and CDR2 YDEGEE. CDR3 bases: TGTGCCAGCAGCTTGCGGGGAAACAATCAGCCCCAGCATTTT. Translating gives CASSLRGNNQPQHF.

The chain recombines TRBV7-3 with TRBJ2-1, with TRBD2 as a possible D gene (5 bases). This CDR3 has 13 amino acids. Per germline, CDR1 SGHTA and CDR2 FQGTGA. V was cut by 1 base and J by 8 bases, with 9 bases left in between. As DNA, the CDR3 is TGTGCCAGCAGCTTAATAGCGAACGATGAGCAGTTCTTC. This encodes CASSLIANDEQFF. Full variable domain (outside the CDR3, taken from reference TRBV7-3 and TRBJ2-1): GAGVSQTPSNKVTEKGKYVELRCDPISGHTALYWYRQSLGQGPEFLIYFQGTGAADDSGLPNDRFFAVRPEGSVSTLKIQRTERGDSAVYLCASSLIANDEQFFGPGTRLTVL.

This sequence joins TRBV12-3 or TRBV12-4 and TRBJ2-6, with D unresolved. V lost 3 bases and J lost 1, with 1 base in between. The CDR3 has 13 residues. The DNA of the CDR3 is TGTGCCAGCAGTTTTTCTGGGGCCAACGTCCTGACTTTC. It codes for CASSFSGANVLTF.

The V gene is TRBV11-2, the J gene TRBJ2-1; TRBD2 agrees at 8 bases. This CDR3 spans 16 amino acids. Germline assignment: CDR1 SGHAT and CDR2 FQNNGV. J gave up 7 bases and V 5 bases, and 13 bases lay outside the gene matches. CDR3 sequence reads: CASSAFLLAVANEQFF. In DNA, the CDR3 is TGTGCCAGCAGCGCCTTCCTACTAGCGGTAGCAAATGAGCAGTTCTTC. The whole variable domain, remainder taken from reference TRBV11-2 and TRBJ2-1, is EAGVAQSPRYKIIEKRQSVAFWCNPISGHATLYWYQQILGQGPKLLIQFQNNGVVDDSQLPKDRFSAERLKGVDSTLKIQPAKLEDSAVYLCASSAFLLAVANEQFFGPGTRLTVL.

CDR3 DNA: TGTGCCAGCATGCGCCGGGACCCAGGAAAATACGAGCAGTACTTC. Translated: CASMRRDPGKYEQYF. The chain employs TRBV5-6 and TRBJ2-7; D assignment may be TRBD1 or TRBD2 (5 bases each). This CDR3 comprises 15 residues. Germline assignment: CDR1 SGHDT and CDR2 YYEEEE. V dropped 6 bases and J dropped 4 bases, with 20 bases sitting between them.

J is TRBJ1-3 and V is TRBV10-2; 8 nucleotides match TRBD1. Germline trimming cut 4 bases from V and 0 bases from J; bases unmatched to any gene: 8. The germline V gene encodes CDR1 WSHSY and CDR2 SAAADI. This CDR3 contains 17 residues. In DNA form, the CDR3 reads TGCGCCAGCAGTGTGGGGACAGGACAACGCTCTGGAAACACCATATATTTT. Protein sequence: CASSVGTGQRSGNTIYF.

This sequence joins TRBV9 and TRBJ2-2; D is undetermined. The CDR3 length is 16 residues. Trimming took 0 bases from V and 2 from J, leaving 11 bases between them. CDR1 is SGDLS and CDR2 is YYNGEE in the germline V gene. CDR3 in DNA: TGTGCCAGCAGCGTAGAGGCAGATCCCAACACCGGGGAGCTGTTTTTT. Protein: CASSVEADPNTGELFF.

This clone was observed a single time. The chain is built from TRBV6-5 and TRBJ1-1; weak D call: TRBD1 (6 bases). The CDR3 has 14 amino acids. Germline V gene sequence: CDR1 MNHEY, CDR2 SVGAGI. Trimming stripped 11 bases from V and 8 bases from J, with 24 bases between. The CDR3 nucleotides read TGTGCCGTGGGAGACCCTTCTGGTGGGACAGAAGCTTTCTTT. This translates into CAVGDPSGGTEAFF.

The V and J genes are TRBV27 and TRBJ1-2; a possible D gene is TRBD1 (6 bases). Germline assignment: CDR1 MNHEY and CDR2 SMNVEV (reference sequence). The V and J ends lost 4 bases and 4 bases respectively, with 10 bases between them. This CDR3 spans 13 amino acids. CDR3 DNA sequence: TGTGCCAGCAGTTCTGGACAGTTCTATGGCTACACCTTC. Translated: CASSSGQFYGYTF.

The chain couples TRBV19 to TRBJ1-2; 12 bases align to TRBD1. The germline gives CDR1 LNHDA, CDR2 SQIVND (reference sequence). This CDR3 comprises 13 residues. The trim removed 3 bases at V and 10 bases at J, leaving 3 bases unmatched. Written as DNA, the CDR3 is TGTGCCAGTAGTATGGGACAGGGGGCTGACTACACCTTC. As protein: CASSMGQGADYTF.

The sample holds one count of this clone. V and J are TRBV11-2 and TRBJ1-3; 7 bases map to TRBD1. Germline V gene lookup returns CDR1 SGHAT and CDR2 FQNNGV. V trimming: 1 base; J trimming: 3 bases; junction bases outside the gene matches: 6. The CDR3 totals 16 residues. CDR3 sequence (DNA): TGTGCCAGCAGCTTAGGGAAGGGGGCGTTTGGAAACACCATATATTTT. Protein: CASSLGKGAFGNTIYF. Full variable domain (remainder filled in from reference TRBV11-2 and TRBJ1-3): EAGVAQSPRYKIIEKRQSVAFWCNPISGHATLYWYQQILGQGPKLLIQFQNNGVVDDSQLPKDRFSAERLKGVDSTLKIQPAKLEDSAVYLCASSLGKGAFGNTIYFGEGSWLTVV.

The chain uses TRBV5-1 and TRBJ2-1, with TRBD1 matching 9 bases. Germline-derived CDR1 and CDR2 are SGHRS and YFSETQ. The CDR3 consists of 15 residues. With V trimmed by 5 bases and J by 4 bases, 7 bases remained unmatched. CDR3 protein: CASSRRTGDYNEQFF. CDR3 sequence (DNA): TGCGCCAGCAGTCGCCGGACAGGGGATTACAATGAGCAGTTCTTC.

The J gene is TRBJ1-2, the V gene TRBV10-2; D gene unclear. From germline, CDR1 is WSHSY and CDR2 SAAADI. With 6 bases removed from V and 8 bases from J, the gap between germline ends came to 13 bases. CDR3 length: 12 residues. CDR3 amino acids: CASSDLRGGYTF. DNA for the CDR3: TGCGCCAGCAGCGACCTAAGAGGAGGCTACACCTTC.

J is TRBJ1-1 and V is TRBV11-2, with a possible D match to TRBD1 (5 bases). V shed 0 bases and J shed 6 bases, with 14 bases lying between them. CDR3 length: 15 amino acids. The germline gives CDR1 SGHAT, CDR2 FQNNGV. CDR3 DNA sequence: TGTGCCAGCAGCTTAGATCGAGGGGAGACGGCTGAAGCTTTCTTT. This sequence encodes CASSLDRGETAEAFF.

This clone was seen only a few times. The chain joins TRBV30 to TRBJ2-3; a possible D gene is TRBD2 (5 bases). The CDR3 has 13 residues. V was shortened by 3 bases and J by 6 bases, with 13 bases between the two germline ends. Germline values: CDR1 GTSNPN, CDR2 SVGIG (reference sequence). The CDR3 DNA follows: TGTGCCTGGAGCGAGGGCCAGGCGGATACGCAGTATTTT. Its translation: CAWSEGQADTQYF.

V usage is TRBV4-2 and J usage is TRBJ1-4, with D possibly TRBD1 on 6 matching bases. This CDR3 spans 14 amino acids. The germline V gene encodes CDR1 LGHNA and CDR2 YNFKEQ. Deletions cut 5 bases from V and 8 bases from J, with 15 bases between. The CDR3 sequence is CASSSRQDWEKLFF. For the CDR3, the DNA is TGTGCCAGCAGCTCCCGACAGGATTGGGAAAAACTGTTTTTT.

CDR3 loop: CASRGAPWGEAFF. CDR3 nucleotides: TGTGCCAGCAGGGGGGCCCCCTGGGGTGAAGCTTTCTTT. The chain joins TRBV25-1 to TRBJ1-1; possibly TRBD1 for D (6 bases). Trimming removed 6 bases from V and 7 bases from J, with 15 bases in between. The germline V gene has CDR1 MGHDK and CDR2 SYGVNS. This CDR3 spans 13 amino acids.

The chain has TRBV6-5 and TRBJ2-5, with D maybe TRBD2 (5 bases). CDR3 length: 12 amino acids. Germline V CDR1 and CDR2: MNHEY, SVGAGI. Trimming cost V 7 bases and J 7 bases, with 13 bases left between them. CDR3 coding DNA: TGTGCCAGCACCGGGGTCCGCGGGACCCAGTACTTC. Protein sequence: CASTGVRGTQYF.

As regards this clone: Other DNA sequences from this sample encode an identical CDR3 as well. J is TRBJ1-5 and V is TRBV7-9, with unresolved D. CDR1 is SEHNR, CDR2 FQNEAQ, per germline (reference sequence). V was trimmed by 2 bases and J by 7 bases, leaving 6 bases between them. This CDR3 has 12 amino acids. CDR3 coding DNA: TGTGCCAGCAGCTTACAGTCCCAGCCCCAGCATTTT. This codes for CASSLQSQPQHF.

The chain couples TRBV27 to TRBJ2-1; D unclear. CDR1 and CDR2 from the germline V gene are MNHEY and SMNVEV (reference sequence). The CDR3 is 15 amino acids. Trimming removed 2 bases from V and 3 bases from J, with 11 bases in between. The DNA of the CDR3 is TGTGCCAGCAGTTTAGCTCCAATAGGCTACAATGAGCAGTTCTTC. This encodes CASSLAPIGYNEQFF.

The count of this clone is one. This chain joins TRBV6-5 and TRBJ1-4; D remains unclear. The germline gives CDR1 MNHEY, CDR2 SVGAGI. The CDR3 is 15 amino acids. V gave up 6 bases and J gave up 0 bases, with 11 bases separating them. The CDR3 loop is CASSSYGATNEKLFF. CDR3 coding DNA: TGTGCCAGCAGCAGCTACGGCGCAACTAATGAAAAACTGTTTTTT.